This T cell receptor (beta chain) was captured in a study of OX40 agonist ivuxolimab in advanced cancers. For the study at large: Hepatocellular carcinoma, melanoma, renal cell or head and neck cancer was diagnosed in the dose-escalation patients. Three patients, one with hepatocellular carcinoma and two with cutaneous melanoma, responded partially. Participants, around 80% male, averaged approximately 60 years of age, ranging from roughly 20 to 85.

If patients had autoimmune disease history or systemic immunosuppression, they were excluded. Data came from immunoSEQ multiplex PCR; TCRdb stores just in-frame clones and leaves some out. The sample records some 80,000 clones, 89% being singletons. V gave up 6 bases and J gave up 9 bases; unmatched junction bases: 7. CDR1 is SNHLY, CDR2 FYNNEI, per germline. CDR3 length equals 15 residues. The specimen was CD4+ or CD8+ T cells sorted from blood, collected in a trial of the OX40 agonist ivuxolimab. This TCR derives from an adult with an advanced solid tumor such as melanoma, head and neck, liver or kidney cancer. The chain is built from TRBV2 and TRBJ2-1, with 14 bases lining up with TRBD2. DNA of the CDR3: TGTGCCAGCAGACCGACTAGCGGGAGGGAGGGTGAGCAGTTCTTC. This codes for CASRPTSGREGEQFF.